This T cell receptor (beta chain) was recorded in a study of OX40 agonist ivuxolimab in advanced cancers. Background for the entire study: Ivuxolimab, which targeted the costimulatory receptor OX40 (CD134), was an agonistic, fully human IgG2 monoclonal antibody. Patients were allowed to have had prior anti-PD-1, anti-PD-L1 or anti-CTLA-4 therapy, and 30% to 50% of the dose-escalation patients had previously received checkpoint inhibitors. Of the roughly 52 dose-escalation patients, hepatocellular carcinoma was present in 19, melanoma in about 15, renal cell carcinoma in 9 and head and neck cancer in 9. Partial responses were achieved by three dose-escalation patients, of whom one had hepatocellular carcinoma and two had cutaneous melanoma. Peripheral TCRbeta sequencing was intended to test whether TCR sequence diversity was altered and clonal T-cell expansion was caused by ivuxolimab. Intravenous ivuxolimab was administered to patients every 2 weeks at six dose levels: 0.01, 0.1, 0.3, 1.5, 3 and 10 mg/kg. The dose-escalation cohort was over 70% male with a mean age of approximately 60 years, ranging from roughly 23 to 85. The monotherapy dose-escalation portion (N of about 52 patients) of the phase I ivuxolimab trial is reported in the paper.

Genomic DNA was isolated from the sorted cells so that the TCRbeta CDR3 region could be sequenced. TCRbeta CDR3 regions were sequenced using the immunoSEQ Assay. TCRdb mirrors the immuneACCESS table, restricted to in-frame sequences. Some clones are absent from its copies; in checked studies, under half trace to an unresolved V gene, and the reason for the others is unknown. The sample includes roughly 48,000 clones, with approximately 85% observed a single time. The ten biggest clones cover roughly a tenth of the sample. In regard to this clone: Its binding antigen is unknown. The input lacks base qualities; no much larger clone sits a single base away.

Patients with a history of autoimmune disease or receiving systemic immunosuppression were excluded from the trial. In every dose cohort, peripheral blood was drawn for TCR sequencing at baseline, cycle 4 day 1, and cycle 7 day 1. The samples were drawn from a first-in-human, open-label, multicenter phase I dose-escalation trial of ivuxolimab. Adults with locally advanced or metastatic head and neck squamous cell, hepatocellular, melanoma or renal cell carcinoma were enrolled in the trial. Before TCR sequencing, CD4+ T cells and CD8+ T cells from peripheral blood were sorted into separate populations. On the study overall, not on this receptor specifically: Low levels of normalized T-cell clonal expansion were also shown by some nonresponding patients. At doses from 0.1 to 3.0 mg/kg, clonal expansion was seen in both CD4+ and CD8+ blood T cells between baseline and week 6. After ivuxolimab, CD8+ T cells had more expanded clones than CD4+ T cells on average. In partial responders in the 0.1-3.0 mg/kg groups, normalized peripheral clonal expansion was found to be among the lowest, especially among CD8+ T cells. The antigen specificity of the clonally expanded peripheral T cells was not determined.

The TCR was taken from an adult with an advanced solid tumor such as melanoma, head and neck, liver or kidney cancer. The input for sequencing was CD4+ or CD8+ T cells sorted from blood, taken in a trial of the OX40 agonist ivuxolimab.

The sequenced DNA: TGTGCCAGCAGCCCGGGGCCCGGGGACAATGAGCAGTTCTTC. The encoded protein is CASSPGPGDNEQFF. The V and J segments used are TRBV9 and TRBJ2-1; the D gene cannot be resolved beyond TRBD1 or TRBD2, each matching 5 bases. The CDR3 sequence holds 14 residues, the cysteine and phenylalanine included. The only DNA kept is the CDR3, 42 bases in frame from the first base. The V and J ends are trimmed by 4 bases and 5 bases, leaving 13 bases between them. From a lookup of the germline V gene, CDR1 and CDR2 are SGDLS and YYNGEE.